These T cell receptor beta chains were read from a single sample in a study of spatial heterogeneity in lung cancer. TCRdb reanalysed the 5' RACE reads using MiXCR and keeps one entry per CDR3 protein. The table records about 4,500 distinct CDR3 sequences, around 7% of them present only once. Sequences were derived from lung tumor tissue, sampled at surgery. The receptor set was obtained from a male donor with early-stage non-small cell lung cancer. CDR3s include the opening cysteine and the closing phenylalanine or tryptophan. The D gene is left open where the match is weak. Size values are once, few and many counts, or a class for expanded clones, and some rows have none.

j_call	v_call	d_call	clone_size	cdr3_length	cdr3_nt	cdr3_aa
TRBJ2-1	TRBV6-6	NA	few	12	TGTGCCAGCAGTTACGGTGCGGCTGAGCAGTTCTTC	CASSYGAAEQFF
TRBJ2-1	TRBV11-3	NA	medium-sized	16	TGTGCCAGCAGCCGGGCCTTTAAGGGGGGCCTCCATGAGCAGTTCTTC	CASSRAFKGGLHEQFF
TRBJ1-5	TRBV12-3/TRBV12-4	NA	medium-sized	13	TGTGCCAGCACCCTCACGACAGGTCAGCCCCAGCATTTT	CASTLTTGQPQHF
TRBJ1-5	TRBV6-1	NA	many	15	TGTGCCAGCAGTGAAGTAGTCTCCGAAAATCAGCCCCAGCATTTT	CASSEVVSENQPQHF
TRBJ2-2	TRBV4-1	NA	many	16	TGCGCCAGCAGCCAAGTTAGCGGCGCGAACACCGGGGAGCTGTTTTTT	CASSQVSGANTGELFF
TRBJ2-3	TRBV7-3	TRBD2	many	15	TGTGCCAGCACTTCCGGGACTACGAGAACAGATACGCAGTATTTT	CASTSGTTRTDTQYF
TRBJ2-7	TRBV7-9	NA	medium-sized	11	TGTGCCAGCAGCTTTTCCCCCGAGCAGTACTTC	CASSFSPEQYF
TRBJ2-3	TRBV30	TRBD2	medium-sized	13	TGTGCCTGGCTGGGCGGGGGAACAGATACGCAGTATTTT	CAWLGGGTDTQYF
TRBJ1-6	TRBV7-8	TRBD1	many	15	TGTGCCAGCAGCTTAACACAGGGGCGTAATTCACCCCTCCACTTT	CASSLTQGRNSPLHF
TRBJ1-1	TRBV10-3	TRBD1	many	15	TGTGCCATCAGTGATGCCGGGACAGAGAACACTGAAGCTTTCTTT	CAISDAGTENTEAFF
TRBJ2-6	TRBV29-1	NA	many	13	TGCAGCATCAGGGTTACCGGGGCCAACGTCCTGACTTTC	CSIRVTGANVLTF
TRBJ2-3	TRBV7-9	NA	medium-sized	15	TGTGCCAGCAGCGCGGGCCCGGCGGGGACAGATACGCAGTATTTT	CASSAGPAGTDTQYF
TRBJ1-2	TRBV28	TRBD1	medium-sized	17	TGTGCCAGCAGTTGGGGGATCCCGGGACAGGGTTCCGGAGGCTACACCTTC	CASSWGIPGQGSGGYTF
TRBJ2-5	TRBV28	TRBD2	many	17	TGTGCCAGCAGTTCACCCGGAGGGACTAGCGGGGGGGGGACCCAGTACTTC	CASSSPGGTSGGGTQYF
TRBJ1-3	TRBV27	NA	few	15	TGTGCCAGCAGTTTTCGGGGGGGGACTGGAAACACCATATATTTT	CASSFRGGTGNTIYF
TRBJ2-7	TRBV28	NA	few	14	TGTGCCAGCAGTTATCAGCGTAACCCCTACGAGCAGTACTTC	CASSYQRNPYEQYF
TRBJ2-3	TRBV30	NA	NA	12	TGTGCCTGGAATAGGGACCAGCGCACGCAGTATTTT	CAWNRDQRTQYF
TRBJ1-2	TRBV29-1	NA	many	12	TGCAGCGTTGAACCGGCAGCCTATGGCTACACCTTC	CSVEPAAYGYTF
TRBJ1-3	TRBV7-2	NA	medium-sized	16	TGTGCCAGCAGCTTAGCTTCGGGGGGCTCTGGAAACACCATATATTTT	CASSLASGGSGNTIYF
TRBJ2-5	TRBV7-9	TRBD2	many	15	TGTGCCAGCAGCACACAGCGGGGGACAACGGAGACCCAGTACTTC	CASSTQRGTTETQYF
TRBJ1-2	TRBV5-4	NA	NA	15	TGTGCCAGCAGCTTGGGTGGAACTTTAGGGAGAGGCTACACCTTC	CASSLGGTLGRGYTF
TRBJ1-4	TRBV3-1	NA	many	15	TGTGCCAGCAGCCTAAGCCCAGGGATCCGTGAAAAACTGTTTTTT	CASSLSPGIREKLFF